This T cell receptor (beta chain) came from a study of vaccination effects on CD4 cells after COVID-19. About the study: A median of 72 days separated the second dose and sampling. Notes on the study in general: Nearly all vaccine-induced clones in healthy recipients recognized only SARS-CoV-2. Infection-derived and vaccine-derived clones contracted markedly late after vaccination.

About this clone itself: Its antigen is as yet unknown.

Generated by immunoSEQ multiplex PCR, the TCRdb table keeps only in-frame clones and is missing some. This table has roughly 40,000 clones, 55% to 80% appearing once. With V trimmed by 6 bases and J by 8 bases, 5 bases remained unmatched. CDR1 is MNHEY and CDR2 is SVGAGI in the germline V gene. The CDR3 totals 13 residues. At the end of around 11 days of culture, CD4+ T cells were isolated. Participants received two doses of either the BNT162b2 or mRNA-1273 vaccine. The chain is built from TRBV6-5 and TRBJ2-1, with 9 bases that match TRBD2. This receptor was taken from a human donor who received a COVID-19 vaccine. Sequencing was performed on CD4+ T cells from PBMCs cultured without peptide, taken after COVID-19 vaccination. Here the CDR3 DNA reads TGTGCCAGCAGGCGGGAGGGCCAATATGAGCAGTTCTTC. Protein sequence: CASRREGQYEQFF.